The clone carrying this T cell receptor (beta chain) turned up a few times. What it binds is unknown. Germline CDR1 WNHNN, CDR2 SYGVQD (reference sequence). V was shortened by 0 bases and J by 4 bases, with 9 bases between the two germline ends. The CDR3 is 15 amino acids. This record comes from a study of cytomegalovirus exposure and HLA in healthy donors. Study context: The early release's HLA-typed donors yielded some 85 million unique TCRs.

Findings and caveats of the study: The productive fraction for most TCR beta V segments was about 90% or about 30% in an earlier analysis. Some V segments, including TRBV6-2 and TRBV6-3, were excluded as indistinguishable.

The PCR used 60 Vbeta and 13 Jbeta primers. Here immunoSEQ multiplex PCR was the method, and the copy in TCRdb shows in-frame clones only, minus some. The sample yields over 65,000 clones, 80% to 90% seen once. This sequence originates from a woman in her 30s in good health and CMV-seronegative. This chain uses TRBV10-1 with TRBJ2-2; D gene uncertain. The sequenced sample consisted of PBMCs. DNA for the CDR3: TGCGCCAGCAGTGAGTCTGACTTTCGCACCGGGGAGCTGTTTTTT. It specifies CASSESDFRTGELFF.